This T cell receptor (beta chain) was sequenced for a study of blood T cell repertoires in COVID-19. Study in general: Sources were T cells, B-cell-depleted T cells, or PBMCs; the material itself was cDNA or gDNA.

Sequencing used immunoSEQ multiplex PCR; TCRdb keeps in-frame clones, though not all of them. Here the sample spans 200,000 to 250,000 clones, approximately 86% being singletons. Allocation to cohorts depended on clinical history reported by the participants. V shed 6 bases, J shed 4 bases, and the junction held 5 bases outside the gene matches. This CDR3 comprises 13 residues. CDR1 MNHEY and CDR2 SVGEGT come from the germline V gene. The receptor comes from a woman in her forties or fifties who had recovered from COVID-19. Material for sequencing was PBMCs or T cells enriched from blood (not recorded which). The genes are TRBV6-2 or TRBV6-3 and TRBJ1-1, with 7 bases identical to TRBD1. The CDR3 is CASSDDRVTEAFF. The CDR3 DNA sequence: TGTGCCAGCAGCGACGACAGGGTCACTGAAGCTTTCTTT.